This passage covers 18 T cell receptor beta chains from one sample sequenced in a study of technical replicates of blood from several donors. Sequencing used immunoSEQ multiplex PCR; TCRdb keeps in-frame clones, though not all of them. The table shows about 16,000 clones, with more than 75% occurring only once. Sequencing used PBMCs. All receptors derive from a human donor in good health.

The chain carries TRBV7-8 and TRBJ2-1; perhaps TRBD2 as D (6 bases). Germline V gives CDR1 SGHVS, CDR2 FQNEAQ. The CDR3 sequence is 14 residues long. V was pared by 6 bases and J by 10 bases, with 19 bases between. This CDR3 reads CASRRPGLLAEQFF. CDR3 sequence (DNA): TGTGCCAGCAGACGTCCGGGACTCCTAGCGGAGCAGTTCTTC.

In this sample, this clone turned up a few times. The chain is built from TRBV7-8 and TRBJ2-7; 7 nucleotides agree with TRBD1. The CDR3 sequence is 15 residues long. The germline gives CDR1 SGHVS, CDR2 FQNEAQ. V trimming: 6 bases; J trimming: 4 bases; junction bases outside the gene matches: 12. CDR3 residues: CASRKTQGPSYEQYF. The DNA for the CDR3 is TGTGCCAGCAGAAAAACACAGGGGCCGTCTTACGAGCAGTACTTC. Filled out from reference TRBV7-8 and TRBJ2-7, the complete variable domain reads GAGVSQSPRYKVAKRGQDVALRCDPISGHVSLFWYQQALGQGPEFLTYFQNEAQLDKSGLPSDRFFAERPEGSVSTLKIQRTQQEDSAVYLCASRKTQGPSYEQYFGPGTRLTVT.

The rearrangement uses TRBV7-6 and TRBJ2-1, with D maybe TRBD1 (6 bases). V was trimmed by 3 bases and J by 5 bases, leaving 11 bases between them. The CDR3 consists of 14 residues. The germline V gene has CDR1 SGHVS and CDR2 FNYEAQ. In DNA, the CDR3 is TGTGCCAGCAGCTTCCACAGGGAAGACAATGAGCAGTTCTTC. It yields the protein CASSFHREDNEQFF.

This chain links TRBV19 with TRBJ1-2, with D possibly being TRBD1 (5 bases). V lost 7 bases and J lost 4, with 19 bases in between. The CDR3 consists of 15 residues. Germline CDR1 LNHDA, CDR2 SQIVND (reference sequence). CDR3 DNA: TGTGCCAGTACCCCCGGGCAGGGAGGAGGCTATGGCTACACCTTC. Its translation: CASTPGQGGGYGYTF.

V is TRBV27 and J is TRBJ2-7; 7 nucleotides line up with TRBD1. V lost 0 bases to trimming and J lost 6 bases; unmatched junction nucleotides: 8. Germline V CDR1 and CDR2: MNHEY, SMNVEV (reference sequence). This CDR3 has 15 amino acids. The CDR3 DNA follows: TGTGCCAGCAGTTTATCGGGACAGATCCCTCTCGAGCAGTACTTC. As protein: CASSLSGQIPLEQYF.

The rearrangement joins TRBV5-6 to TRBJ2-1, with D unclear. Germline-derived CDR1 and CDR2 are SGHDT and YYEEEE. The V end was cut by 10 bases, the J end by 2 bases, with 10 bases between. The CDR3 length is 12 residues. CDR3 nucleotides: TGTGCCCCATGCAGTGCCTACAATGAGCAGTTCTTC. Encoded protein: CAPCSAYNEQFF.

The gene calls are TRBV7-8 and TRBJ1-3; no firm D call. Germline V gene lookup returns CDR1 SGHVS and CDR2 FQNEAQ. The CDR3 is made up of 14 amino acids. Deletions cut 5 bases from V and 3 bases from J, with 11 bases between. DNA of the CDR3: TGTGCCAGCAGCCCTGCGACAATTGGAAACACCATATATTTT. It codes for CASSPATIGNTIYF.

This sequence joins TRBV29-1 and TRBJ2-3; 9 bases line up with TRBD2. The germline V gene has CDR1 SQVTM and CDR2 ANQGSEA. The length of the CDR3 is 15 residues. With V trimmed by 6 bases and J by 5 bases, 12 bases remained unmatched. As DNA, the CDR3 is TGCAGCGTCCAAGGCCCAGCGGGAGGCGGAGATACGCAGTATTTT. It codes for CSVQGPAGGGDTQYF.

This clone was found a few times. V and J are TRBV18 and TRBJ2-2; possible D gene TRBD1, 6 bases. The CDR3 is made up of 14 amino acids. The V gene's germline CDR1 is KGHSH and CDR2 LQKENI. V lost 6 bases, J lost 1 base, and 9 bases lay in between. DNA of the CDR3: TGTGCCAGCTCCCCGGGACAGAACACCGGGGAGCTGTTTTTT. It encodes CASSPGQNTGELFF.

The CDR3 region is CASSRNQGAGELFF. The CDR3 region has the DNA TGTGCCAGCAGTCGAAATCAGGGGGCCGGGGAGCTGTTTTTT. J is TRBJ2-2 and V is TRBV11-3; TRBD1 aligns across 7 bases. The germline V gene encodes CDR1 SGHNT and CDR2 YENEEA. This CDR3 is built from 14 residues. Trimming cost V 6 bases and J 6 bases; bases outside gene matches: 7.

The chain uses TRBV7-9 and TRBJ2-7; the match to TRBD2 covers 8 bases. V shed 1 base, J shed 3 bases, and the junction held 5 bases outside the gene matches. CDR1 is SEHNR and CDR2 is FQNEAQ in the germline V gene (reference sequence). This CDR3 is built from 15 residues. The CDR3: CASSLGGTRDYEQYF. The CDR3 DNA reads as TGTGCCAGCAGCTTAGGAGGGACTAGAGACTACGAGCAGTACTTC.

This clone turned up a few times. The rearrangement joins TRBV10-1 to TRBJ2-1, with D possibly matching TRBD1 (6 bases). Trimming left V 5 bases short and J 4 bases short, with 12 bases between. Looked up from germline, CDR1 is WNHNN and CDR2 is SYGVQD (reference sequence). The CDR3 runs 14 residues. The CDR3 loop reads CASSPGTTYNEQFF. The CDR3 DNA follows: TGCGCCAGCAGTCCCGGGACAACATACAATGAGCAGTTCTTC.

This sequence joins TRBV7-9 and TRBJ2-3; maybe TRBD1 (5 bases). The germline V gene has CDR1 SEHNR and CDR2 FQNEAQ (reference sequence). This CDR3 spans 15 amino acids. The V gene lost 1 base and the J gene lost 2 bases, with 10 bases spanning the gap. The CDR3 region is CASSLGQGDTDTQYF. CDR3 DNA sequence: TGTGCCAGCAGCTTAGGGCAGGGTGACACAGATACGCAGTATTTT.

V and J are TRBV19 and TRBJ2-2; D is unresolved. This CDR3 region has 16 residues. Deletions cut 3 bases from V and 1 base from J, with 12 bases between. CDR1 is LNHDA, CDR2 SQIVND, per germline (reference sequence). The CDR3 spells CASSIFGVMNTGELFF. The DNA for the CDR3 is TGTGCCAGTAGTATCTTCGGAGTTATGAACACCGGGGAGCTGTTTTTT. The full variable domain, in which reference TRBV19 and TRBJ2-2 provide the parts outside the CDR3, is DGGITQSPKYLFRKEGQNVTLSCEQNLNHDAMYWYRQDPGQGLRLIYYSQIVNDFQKGDIAEGYSVSREKKESFPLTVTSAQKNPTAFYLCASSIFGVMNTGELFFGEGSRLTVL.

V usage is TRBV18 and J usage is TRBJ2-1; 8 nucleotides align to TRBD1. V gave up 4 bases and J gave up 0 bases; unmatched junction bases: 2. The CDR3 extends over 15 amino acids. Germline values: CDR1 KGHSH, CDR2 LQKENI. The CDR3 here is CASSRDRSSYNEQFF. In DNA form, the CDR3 reads TGTGCCAGCTCACGGGACAGGAGCTCCTACAATGAGCAGTTCTTC.

Comment on this clone: Germline is not matched at one junction end, which may reflect a read error. This rearrangement joins TRBV5-4 to TRBJ2-1; 8 bases line up with TRBD2. The CDR3 has 12 amino acids. Germline loops: CDR1 SGHNT, CDR2 YYREEE (reference sequence). The CDR3 sequence is CAFSGDYHEQFF. The CDR3 DNA is TGTGCCTTTAGCGGGGACTACCATGAGCAGTTCTTC.

The chain combines TRBV27 with TRBJ2-5; 13 bases are a match to TRBD2. V shed 5 bases, J shed 2 bases, and the junction held 14 bases outside the gene matches. Germline-derived CDR1 and CDR2 are MNHEY and SMNVEV (reference sequence). The CDR3 is made up of 19 amino acids. The CDR3 spells CASSGRGGTSGDKQETQYF. In DNA form, the CDR3 reads TGTGCCAGCAGTGGCCGGGGGGGGACTAGCGGGGATAAACAAGAGACCCAGTACTTC.

J is TRBJ2-2 and V is TRBV9; 14 bases map to TRBD2. CDR1 and CDR2 (germline): SGDLS, YYNGEE. V shed 3 bases and J 1 base; nucleotides not matched to a gene: 5. There are 18 residues in the CDR3. The CDR3 nucleotides are TGTGCCAGCAGCGCGGGACTAGCGGGAGTAGGGAACACCGGGGAGCTGTTTTTT. Its translation is CASSAGLAGVGNTGELFF.